Following are 8 T cell receptor beta chains from one sample sequenced in a study of T cell repertoires in cytomegalovirus infection. Antigen specificity for these receptors is unknown. TCRdb fed the reads into MiXCR, producing one record per CDR3 protein. The sample gives about 900,000 distinct CDR3 sequences, about a third of which show up once; about 14% is in the top ten. The sequencing here drew on cultured CD8+ T cells from PBMCs, taken from culture after CMV antigen stimulation. The receptors shown here come from a human donor in good health (CMV status not recorded). Some clones in this sample may be carry-over from other donors' samples.

The chain has TRBV7-8 and TRBJ2-2; perhaps TRBD1 as D (6 bases). The germline gives CDR1 SGHVS, CDR2 FQNEAQ. This CDR3 is built from 15 residues. Trimming took 5 bases from V and 0 from J, leaving 10 bases between them. The CDR3 region is CASSRYRANTGELFF. CDR3 nucleotide sequence: TGTGCCAGCAGCCGTTACAGGGCGAACACCGGGGAGCTGTTTTTT.

This clonotype was seen more than once but under ten times. The CDR3: CASSFSGANYGYTF. The CDR3 DNA reads TGTGCCAGCAGCTTCTCAGGGGCTAACTATGGCTACACCTTC. This rearrangement joins TRBV7-9 to TRBJ1-2, with D possibly matching TRBD1 (6 bases). The V end lost 3 bases, the J end lost 0 bases, and 8 bases lay between the germline ends. In germline, CDR1 is SEHNR, CDR2 FQNEAQ (reference sequence). The CDR3 totals 14 residues.

Notes on this clonotype: A much larger clonotype is one base distant, so this may be a read error. The genes are TRBV5-6 and TRBJ1-1; D not certain. The germline V gene has CDR1 SGHDT and CDR2 YYEEEE. V was cut by 4 bases and J by 1 base, with 11 bases left in between. The CDR3 contains 14 residues. The CDR3 loop reads CASSAETSNTEAFF. CDR3 in DNA: TGTGCCAGCAGCGCTGAGACATCGAACACTGAAGCTTTCTTT.

The rearrangement links TRBV5-1 to TRBJ1-1; D remains unclear. This CDR3 has 14 residues. With 3 bases removed from V and 2 bases from J, the gap between germline ends came to 11 bases. CDR1 is SGHRS, CDR2 YFSETQ, per germline. CDR3 loop: CASSWTTLNTEAFF. In nucleotides, the CDR3 is TGCGCCAGCAGCTGGACGACTCTAAACACTGAAGCTTTCTTT.

The chain is built from TRBV3-1 and TRBJ2-7; 9 bases map to TRBD2. V dropped 0 bases and J dropped 6; count of bases not matched to a gene: 6. CDR3 size: 15 residues. Germline V gene lookup returns CDR1 LGHDT and CDR2 YNNKEL (reference sequence). The CDR3 sequence is CASSQEWLAGPEQYF. The CDR3 DNA is TGTGCCAGCAGCCAAGAATGGCTAGCGGGGCCCGAGCAGTACTTC.

J is TRBJ2-1 and V is TRBV24-1; unclear D gene. V gave up 6 bases and J gave up 6 bases, with 8 bases separating them. Per germline, CDR1 KGHDR and CDR2 SFDVKD. The CDR3 consists of 12 residues. CDR3 sequence reads: CATSWTGNEQFF. DNA of the CDR3: TGTGCCACCAGTTGGACGGGCAATGAGCAGTTCTTC.

Many counts were recorded for this clonotype. The J gene is TRBJ2-1, the V gene TRBV6-1; the match to TRBD1 covers 8 bases. The length of the CDR3 is 15 residues. Losses at the gene ends were 6 bases for V and 7 bases for J; bases not matched to a gene: 11. Per germline, CDR1 MNHNS and CDR2 SASEGT. CDR3 DNA sequence: TGTGCCAGCAGCCCTCGGACAGGGCCCGGTAATGAGCAGTTCTTC. It yields the protein CASSPRTGPGNEQFF.

This clonotype has only a few counts. The chain is built from TRBV12-3 or TRBV12-4 and TRBJ2-1; no firm D call. This CDR3 comprises 12 residues. The ends were cut back, 6 bases at V and 4 bases at J, with 7 bases in the middle. CDR3 amino acids: CASRWGYNEQFF. The CDR3 bases are TGTGCCAGCAGGTGGGGATACAATGAGCAGTTCTTC.